This is a list of T cell receptor beta chains from one sample in a study of shared clonotypes between healthy human individuals. Data came from immunoSEQ multiplex PCR; TCRdb stores just in-frame clones and leaves some out. This table holds about 110,000 clones, 68% found once. The sequencing input was memory CD8+ T cells sorted from blood. The receptors originated from a woman aged 25 to 45 in good health. The CDR3 runs from the conserved cysteine through the conserved F or W. D genes are given only for firm matches. For some rows the clone size is stated as once, few or many, or as a class when expanded; others skip it.

d_call: TRBD1; clone_size: many; j_call: TRBJ2-7; v_call: TRBV6-1; cdr3_length: 15; cdr3_nt: TGTGCCAGCTGCATAGACCCGGGACAGAACTACGAGCAGTACTTC; cdr3_aa: CASCIDPGQNYEQYF
d_call: NA; clone_size: NA; j_call: TRBJ2-7; v_call: TRBV10-2; cdr3_length: 13; cdr3_nt: TGCGCCAGTAGGGTTTTCCCGACCTACGAGCAGTACTTC; cdr3_aa: CASRVFPTYEQYF
d_call: NA; clone_size: once; j_call: TRBJ1-1; v_call: TRBV19; cdr3_length: 16; cdr3_nt: TGTGCCAGTAGTATGTGGGTGACAGTCTTGAACACTGAAGCTTTCTTT; cdr3_aa: CASSMWVTVLNTEAFF
d_call: NA; clone_size: NA; j_call: TRBJ2-7; v_call: TRBV9; cdr3_length: 11; cdr3_nt: TGTGCCAGCAGCCCCGGGCACGAGCAGTACTTC; cdr3_aa: CASSPGHEQYF
d_call: TRBD2; clone_size: once; j_call: TRBJ2-5; v_call: TRBV4-1; cdr3_length: 18; cdr3_nt: TGCGCCAGCAGCCAATCACCACCCGGGACTAGCGGGAAAGAGACCCAGTACTTC; cdr3_aa: CASSQSPPGTSGKETQYF
d_call: TRBD2; clone_size: NA; j_call: TRBJ2-1; v_call: TRBV5-4; cdr3_length: 14; cdr3_nt: TGTGCCAACCGTAGGACTAGCGGGAGCTATGAGCAGTTCTTC; cdr3_aa: CANRRTSGSYEQFF
d_call: NA; clone_size: NA; j_call: TRBJ2-1; v_call: TRBV7-3; cdr3_length: 14; cdr3_nt: TGTGCCAGCAGCTTAGGTACACACACAAGTGAGCAGTTCTTC; cdr3_aa: CASSLGTHTSEQFF
d_call: TRBD2; clone_size: NA; j_call: TRBJ2-3; v_call: TRBV7-2; cdr3_length: 14; cdr3_nt: TGTGCCAGCAGCTTAGAGTCTAGCGGGAACCCGCAGTATTTT; cdr3_aa: CASSLESSGNPQYF
d_call: NA; clone_size: NA; j_call: TRBJ2-5; v_call: TRBV4-1; cdr3_length: 15; cdr3_nt: TGCGCCAGCAGCCAAGAAAGGCGGGCTCAAGAGACCCAGTACTTC; cdr3_aa: CASSQERRAQETQYF
d_call: TRBD1; clone_size: once; j_call: TRBJ2-3; v_call: TRBV9; cdr3_length: 16; cdr3_nt: TGTGCCAGCAGCGTAGTTTGGGACAGGGGGACAGATACGCAGTATTTT; cdr3_aa: CASSVVWDRGTDTQYF
d_call: NA; clone_size: NA; j_call: TRBJ1-1; v_call: TRBV7-8; cdr3_length: 15; cdr3_nt: TGTGCCAGCACCCCGAGGGGGGGTGTGAACACTGAAGCTTTCTTT; cdr3_aa: CASTPRGGVNTEAFF
d_call: NA; clone_size: NA; j_call: TRBJ2-1; v_call: TRBV25-1; cdr3_length: 15; cdr3_nt: TGTGCCAGCAGTGACTCGGGAGACCGCTACAATGAGCAGTTCTTC; cdr3_aa: CASSDSGDRYNEQFF
d_call: NA; clone_size: once; j_call: TRBJ2-7; v_call: TRBV25-1; cdr3_length: 11; cdr3_nt: TGTGCCAGCAGTCTGGGCCACGAGCAGTACTTC; cdr3_aa: CASSLGHEQYF
d_call: TRBD2; clone_size: NA; j_call: TRBJ2-7; v_call: TRBV27; cdr3_length: 16; cdr3_nt: TGTGCCAGCAGTGCTACTAAAGGGCGGGAGACCTACGAGCAGTACTTC; cdr3_aa: CASSATKGRETYEQYF
d_call: NA; clone_size: NA; j_call: TRBJ1-2; v_call: TRBV6-5; cdr3_length: 13; cdr3_nt: TGTGCCAGCAGTGACACAGAGTTCTATGGCTACACCTTC; cdr3_aa: CASSDTEFYGYTF
d_call: NA; clone_size: NA; j_call: TRBJ1-5; v_call: TRBV6-1; cdr3_length: 14; cdr3_nt: TGTGCCAGCAGTGAAGGAGCAGAGAATCAGCCCCAGCATTTT; cdr3_aa: CASSEGAENQPQHF
d_call: NA; clone_size: NA; j_call: TRBJ2-7; v_call: TRBV5-6; cdr3_length: 15; cdr3_nt: TGTGCCAGCAGACCCAACTGGATACACCCTTACGAGCAGTACTTC; cdr3_aa: CASRPNWIHPYEQYF
d_call: NA; clone_size: few; j_call: TRBJ2-7; v_call: TRBV7-9; cdr3_length: 16; cdr3_nt: TGTGCCAGCAGCTTAAGTCCCGGGACGGCCCCTTACGAGCAGTACTTC; cdr3_aa: CASSLSPGTAPYEQYF
d_call: NA; clone_size: NA; j_call: TRBJ1-1; v_call: TRBV25-1; cdr3_length: 14; cdr3_nt: TGTGCCAGCAGTGAATTTTCTATGGGGACTGAAGCTTTCTTT; cdr3_aa: CASSEFSMGTEAFF
d_call: TRBD2; clone_size: medium-sized; j_call: TRBJ2-7; v_call: TRBV4-1; cdr3_length: 16; cdr3_nt: TGCGCCAGCAGCCAAAGCCCGGGACTAGCGGGGAGGGAGCAGTACTTC; cdr3_aa: CASSQSPGLAGREQYF
d_call: NA; clone_size: NA; j_call: TRBJ2-3; v_call: TRBV6-4; cdr3_length: 15; cdr3_nt: TGTGCCAGCAGTGACTCGGGGGGTACCCCAGATACGCAGTATTTT; cdr3_aa: CASSDSGGTPDTQYF
d_call: TRBD1; clone_size: NA; j_call: TRBJ2-7; v_call: TRBV27; cdr3_length: 14; cdr3_nt: TGTGCCAGCAGTACCGGACAGGGCTACTACGAGCAGTACTTC; cdr3_aa: CASSTGQGYYEQYF
d_call: TRBD2; clone_size: NA; j_call: TRBJ2-5; v_call: TRBV4-1; cdr3_length: 14; cdr3_nt: TGCGCCAGCAGCCAAGTGGCTAGCGGGGAGACCCAGTACTTC; cdr3_aa: CASSQVASGETQYF
d_call: NA; clone_size: NA; j_call: TRBJ2-7; v_call: TRBV11-2; cdr3_length: 14; cdr3_nt: TGTGCCAGCAGCTTAGGTAGGGAAGGCTACGAGCAGTACTTC; cdr3_aa: CASSLGREGYEQYF
d_call: TRBD2; clone_size: NA; j_call: TRBJ2-1; v_call: TRBV2; cdr3_length: 16; cdr3_nt: TGTGCCAGCAGTGAGGGAAGGACTAGCGGGTACAATGAGCAGTTCTTC; cdr3_aa: CASSEGRTSGYNEQFF
d_call: TRBD2; clone_size: NA; j_call: TRBJ2-3; v_call: TRBV6-4; cdr3_length: 15; cdr3_nt: TGTGCCAGCAGTGAGGCAAGCGGGAGGTCAGATACGCAGTATTTT; cdr3_aa: CASSEASGRSDTQYF
d_call: NA; clone_size: NA; j_call: TRBJ2-7; v_call: TRBV28; cdr3_length: 11; cdr3_nt: TGTGCCAGCAGTCGAGGTGTGGAGCAGTACTTC; cdr3_aa: CASSRGVEQYF
d_call: NA; clone_size: NA; j_call: TRBJ2-7; v_call: TRBV5-5; cdr3_length: 14; cdr3_nt: TGTGCCAGCAGCCGCGGGACGAACTCCTACGAGCAGTACTTC; cdr3_aa: CASSRGTNSYEQYF
d_call: NA; clone_size: NA; j_call: TRBJ2-2; v_call: TRBV7-8; cdr3_length: 17; cdr3_nt: TGTGCCAGCAGCTTAGCGTTTTGGGACCTGAACACCGGGGAGCTGTTTTTT; cdr3_aa: CASSLAFWDLNTGELFF
d_call: TRBD2; clone_size: NA; j_call: TRBJ2-7; v_call: TRBV25-1; cdr3_length: 16; cdr3_nt: TGTGCCAGCAGTGAACTTAGCGGGGGGGGCGGCTACGAGCAGTACTTC; cdr3_aa: CASSELSGGGGYEQYF
d_call: NA; clone_size: NA; j_call: TRBJ2-1; v_call: TRBV7-9; cdr3_length: 13; cdr3_nt: TGTGCCAGCAGAAGCGCAGGGTACAATGAGCAGTTCTTC; cdr3_aa: CASRSAGYNEQFF
d_call: NA; clone_size: few; j_call: TRBJ1-3; v_call: TRBV4-1; cdr3_length: 17; cdr3_nt: TGCGCCAGCAGCCCAACACATCAGGCCTCCTCTGGAAACACCATATATTTT; cdr3_aa: CASSPTHQASSGNTIYF
d_call: TRBD1; clone_size: NA; j_call: TRBJ2-5; v_call: TRBV11-1; cdr3_length: 15; cdr3_nt: TGTGCCAGCAGAACCGGGACAGGTGACCAAGAGACCCAGTACTTC; cdr3_aa: CASRTGTGDQETQYF
d_call: NA; clone_size: NA; j_call: TRBJ2-6; v_call: TRBV27; cdr3_length: 17; cdr3_nt: TGTGCCAGCAGTCCGGGACCGTCCGACTCTGGGGCCAACGTCCTGACTTTC; cdr3_aa: CASSPGPSDSGANVLTF
d_call: NA; clone_size: NA; j_call: TRBJ1-3; v_call: TRBV2; cdr3_length: 16; cdr3_nt: TGTGCCAGCAGTGAATTCTCGGGCGGGACTGGAAACACCATATATTTT; cdr3_aa: CASSEFSGGTGNTIYF
d_call: TRBD2; clone_size: NA; j_call: TRBJ2-1; v_call: TRBV4-2; cdr3_length: 21; cdr3_nt: TGTGCCAGCAGCCAAGGCCGGGGGGGACTAGCGGGAGACAATTCCTACAATGAGCAGTTCTTC; cdr3_aa: CASSQGRGGLAGDNSYNEQFF
d_call: NA; clone_size: few; j_call: TRBJ2-1; v_call: TRBV4-1; cdr3_length: 16; cdr3_nt: TGCGCCAGCAGCCAAGATTCGGAATTCGGGCACAATGAGCAGTTCTTC; cdr3_aa: CASSQDSEFGHNEQFF
d_call: NA; clone_size: NA; j_call: TRBJ1-2; v_call: TRBV10-3; cdr3_length: 11; cdr3_nt: TGTGCCATCAGTGGGTCGCCCGGCTACACCTTC; cdr3_aa: CAISGSPGYTF
d_call: NA; clone_size: NA; j_call: TRBJ2-7; v_call: TRBV27; cdr3_length: 14; cdr3_nt: TGTGCCAGCAGTTTAACGGCCGAACCCTACGAGCAGTACTTC; cdr3_aa: CASSLTAEPYEQYF
d_call: NA; clone_size: NA; j_call: TRBJ2-1; v_call: TRBV6-6; cdr3_length: 15; cdr3_nt: TGTGCCAGCAGTTACTGGGTGGAGAGCCTGAATGAGCAGTTCTTC; cdr3_aa: CASSYWVESLNEQFF
d_call: NA; clone_size: NA; j_call: TRBJ2-7; v_call: TRBV29-1; cdr3_length: 13; cdr3_nt: TGCAGCGTTATTAGTACAGCACGCTACGAGCAGTACTTC; cdr3_aa: CSVISTARYEQYF
d_call: TRBD1; clone_size: NA; j_call: TRBJ1-2; v_call: TRBV28; cdr3_length: 14; cdr3_nt: TGTGCCAGCAGCGTCGGACAGGGAGGCTATGGCTACACCTTC; cdr3_aa: CASSVGQGGYGYTF
d_call: NA; clone_size: NA; j_call: TRBJ2-7; v_call: TRBV10-3; cdr3_length: 16; cdr3_nt: TGTGCCATCAATGCGCACTGGACGCATTATACCTACGAGCAGTACTTC; cdr3_aa: CAINAHWTHYTYEQYF
d_call: TRBD1; clone_size: NA; j_call: TRBJ1-1; v_call: TRBV19; cdr3_length: 13; cdr3_nt: TGTGCCAGTCGGACAGGGGGATACACTGAAGCTTTCTTT; cdr3_aa: CASRTGGYTEAFF
d_call: NA; clone_size: NA; j_call: TRBJ1-5; v_call: TRBV27; cdr3_length: 13; cdr3_nt: TGTGCCAGCAGTCCCGACAGGAATCAGCCCCAGCATTTT; cdr3_aa: CASSPDRNQPQHF
d_call: NA; clone_size: NA; j_call: TRBJ2-1; v_call: TRBV11-2; cdr3_length: 12; cdr3_nt: TGTGCCAGCAGCCAGGCAGGGTTCACGCAGTTCTTC; cdr3_aa: CASSQAGFTQFF
d_call: NA; clone_size: once; j_call: TRBJ2-7; v_call: TRBV5-1; cdr3_length: 14; cdr3_nt: TGCGCCAGCAGCACAGCCGGGAACCCCCACGAGCAGTACTTC; cdr3_aa: CASSTAGNPHEQYF
d_call: NA; clone_size: NA; j_call: TRBJ2-7; v_call: TRBV1; cdr3_length: 13; cdr3_nt: TGCACCAGCAGCTTGGGAGGGGCCTACGAGCAGTACTTC; cdr3_aa: CTSSLGGAYEQYF
d_call: NA; clone_size: NA; j_call: TRBJ2-7; v_call: TRBV9; cdr3_length: 13; cdr3_nt: TGTGCCAGCAGCGTAACGGACAGTCCCGAGCAGTACTTC; cdr3_aa: CASSVTDSPEQYF
d_call: NA; clone_size: NA; j_call: TRBJ2-7; v_call: TRBV14; cdr3_length: 12; cdr3_nt: TGTGCCAGCAGCCAAAATATCTACGAGCAGTACTTC; cdr3_aa: CASSQNIYEQYF
d_call: NA; clone_size: NA; j_call: TRBJ2-1; v_call: TRBV5-1; cdr3_length: 15; cdr3_nt: TGCGCCAGCAGCTTGCGGTTAGTAAGGTACAATGAGCAGTTCTTC; cdr3_aa: CASSLRLVRYNEQFF
d_call: TRBD1; clone_size: NA; j_call: TRBJ2-1; v_call: TRBV2; cdr3_length: 16; cdr3_nt: TGTGCCAGCAGTGAATTATTGGGGGACAGATACAATGAGCAGTTCTTC; cdr3_aa: CASSELLGDRYNEQFF
d_call: TRBD2; clone_size: NA; j_call: TRBJ2-7; v_call: TRBV4-2; cdr3_length: 16; cdr3_nt: TGTGCCAGCAGCCAAGATCGATCTAGCGGGAGTAGCGAGCAGTACTTC; cdr3_aa: CASSQDRSSGSSEQYF
d_call: TRBD1; clone_size: once; j_call: TRBJ2-5; v_call: TRBV11-1; cdr3_length: 14; cdr3_nt: TGTGCCAGCAGCCGACAGGGGGCGTCGGAGACCCAGTACTTC; cdr3_aa: CASSRQGASETQYF
d_call: NA; clone_size: many; j_call: TRBJ2-2; v_call: TRBV6-5; cdr3_length: 16; cdr3_nt: TGTGCCAGCAGTTACGGGGCGGACTTCACCGGCGGGGAGCTGTTTTTT; cdr3_aa: CASSYGADFTGGELFF
d_call: NA; clone_size: NA; j_call: TRBJ1-1; v_call: TRBV28; cdr3_length: 13; cdr3_nt: TGTGCCAGCAGCTCACAGGTGAACACTGAAGCTTTCTTT; cdr3_aa: CASSSQVNTEAFF
d_call: NA; clone_size: NA; j_call: TRBJ2-1; v_call: TRBV27; cdr3_length: 14; cdr3_nt: TGTGCCAGCAGTTTAAGAGGGCCCGGGAATGAGCAGTTCTTC; cdr3_aa: CASSLRGPGNEQFF